The 8 T cell receptor beta chains below come from one sample, sequenced in a study of CD8 T cells in ankylosing spondylitis. TCRdb used MiXCR to reprocess the 5' RACE reads, holding one entry per CDR3 protein. The sample lists 220,000 or so distinct CDR3 sequences; about 10% were seen once. The sequencing sample was made of blood, either unsorted or a sorted T cell fraction (not recorded which). All receptors derive from a male donor with ankylosing spondylitis or in good health (not recorded which).

This clonotype was counted ten times or more. The chain couples TRBV5-6 to TRBJ2-3; D is unclear. Trimming stripped 3 bases from V and 2 bases from J, with 16 bases between. Germline lookup yields CDR1 SGHDT and CDR2 YYEEEE. CDR3 length: 16 residues. CDR3 nucleotide sequence: TGTGCCAGCAGCTCGGAAGGGTTCGTTCCCACAGATACGCAGTATTTT. Translated: CASSSEGFVPTDTQYF. Full variable domain (remainder filled in from reference TRBV5-6 and TRBJ2-3): DAGVTQSPTHLIKTRGQQVTLRCSPKSGHDTVSWYQQALGQGPQFIFQYYEEEERQRGNFPDRFSGHQFPNYSSELNVNALLLGDSALYLCASSSEGFVPTDTQYFGPGTRLTVL.

This clonotype has a handful of counts. This chain joins TRBV7-9 and TRBJ2-2; the D is unclear. The ends were cut back, 5 bases at V and 9 bases at J, with 22 bases in the middle. Per the germline V gene, CDR1 is SEHNR and CDR2 is FQNEAQ (reference sequence). The CDR3 length is 16 residues. The CDR3 here is CASSRLNRVPGRELFF. CDR3 bases: TGTGCCAGCAGCCGATTAAATCGGGTTCCGGGCAGGGAGCTGTTTTTT. The whole variable domain, filled in from reference TRBV7-9 and TRBJ2-2, reads DTGVSQNPRHKITKRGQNVTFRCDPISEHNRLYWYRQTLGQGPEFLTYFQNEAQLEKSRLLSDRFSAERPKGSFSTLEIQRTEQGDSAMYLCASSRLNRVPGRELFFGEGSRLTVL.

This clonotype has at least ten counts. This chain joins TRBV5-8 and TRBJ2-7; no clear D gene. The CDR3 runs 17 residues. Germline values: CDR1 SGHTS, CDR2 YDEGEE. V dropped 2 bases and J dropped 2 bases, with 20 bases sitting between them. This chain's CDR3 is CASSFELLRNRPYEQYF. The CDR3 DNA reads TGTGCCAGCAGCTTCGAACTATTGAGGAATCGTCCCTACGAGCAGTACTTC.

This clonotype was detected many times. The chain is built from TRBV7-2 and TRBJ2-1; the match to TRBD2 covers 9 bases. V shed 3 bases and J 7 bases; nucleotides not matched to a gene: 4. The CDR3 has 14 residues. Germline V gene sequence: CDR1 SGHTA, CDR2 FQGNSA. As DNA, the CDR3 is TGTGCCAGCAGCTTTTCTAGCGGGATGAATGAGCAGTTCTTC. This codes for CASSFSSGMNEQFF.

This clonotype came up many times. The CDR3 sequence is CSAKGGASGNTIYF. In DNA, the CDR3 is TGCAGTGCTAAAGGGGGGGCATCCGGAAACACCATATATTTT. V usage is TRBV20-1 and J usage is TRBJ1-3; possibly TRBD1 for D (6 bases). Germline-derived CDR1 and CDR2 are DFQATT and SNEGSKA (reference sequence). V lost 4 bases and J 4 bases, leaving 14 bases between the germline ends. This CDR3 region has 14 residues.

The sample holds a few counts of this clonotype. The chain couples TRBV12-3 or TRBV12-4 to TRBJ2-3, with 7 bases fitting TRBD2. V trimming: 3 bases; J trimming: 4 bases; junction bases outside the gene matches: 4. CDR3 length: 14 amino acids. The CDR3 is CASSLSGVADTQYF. For the CDR3, the DNA is TGTGCCAGCAGTTTGAGCGGGGTGGCAGATACGCAGTATTTT.

This clonotype was seen at least ten times. The rearrangement joins TRBV27 to TRBJ1-2, with D unclear. The germline V gene encodes CDR1 MNHEY and CDR2 SMNVEV (reference sequence). Trimming removed 0 bases at V and 4 bases at J, with 9 bases between. The CDR3 is 14 residues long. CDR3 nucleotide sequence: TGTGCCAGCAGTTTATCGGGAGGACTCTATGGCTACACCTTC. Residues: CASSLSGGLYGYTF.

In the case of this clonotype: It is likely a read error, because the conserved phenylalanine at the end of the CDR3 is missing. The CDR3 here is CASSLGQDTGELFL. Here the CDR3 DNA reads TGCGCCAGCAGCTTGGGACAAGATACCGGGGAGCTGTTTCTT. The chain employs TRBV5-1 and TRBJ2-2; D is unclear. Germline lookup yields CDR1 SGHRS and CDR2 YFSETQ. V was shortened by 0 bases and J by 5 bases, with 8 bases between the two germline ends. The CDR3 has 14 residues.